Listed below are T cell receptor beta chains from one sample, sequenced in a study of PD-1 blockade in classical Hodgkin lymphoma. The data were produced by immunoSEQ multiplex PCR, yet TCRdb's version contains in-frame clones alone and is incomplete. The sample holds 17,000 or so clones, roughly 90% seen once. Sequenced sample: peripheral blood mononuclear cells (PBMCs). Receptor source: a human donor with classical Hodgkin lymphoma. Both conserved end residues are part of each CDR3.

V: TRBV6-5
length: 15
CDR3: CASSLQGGSSYGYTF

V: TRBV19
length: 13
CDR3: CASSSGYTGELFF

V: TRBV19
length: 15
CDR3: CASSYGGVGSQPQHF

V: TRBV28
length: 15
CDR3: CASSNRDRRNQPQHF

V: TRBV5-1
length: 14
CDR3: CASSEGASTDTQYF

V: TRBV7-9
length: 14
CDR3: CASSPWGQGNIQYF

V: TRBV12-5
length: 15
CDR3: CASGLIRGAFYGYTF

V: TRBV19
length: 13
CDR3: CASSPGQGSEQYF

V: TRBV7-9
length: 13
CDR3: CASSLTGDQPQHF

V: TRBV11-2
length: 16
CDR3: CASSLDLSGSGNTQYF

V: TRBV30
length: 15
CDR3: CAWSVTYGGDQPQHF

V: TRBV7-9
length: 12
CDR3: CASSPDTDTQYF

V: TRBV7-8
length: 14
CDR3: CASSASPGLSEQYF

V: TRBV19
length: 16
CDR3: CASSIKAEYSNQPQHF

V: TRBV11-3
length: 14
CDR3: CASSFGTSHDTQYF

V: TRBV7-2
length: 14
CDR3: CASSRGLAAYEQYF

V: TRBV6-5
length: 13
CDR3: CASSRTGAETQYF

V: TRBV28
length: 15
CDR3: CASQFPGGGMYTQYF

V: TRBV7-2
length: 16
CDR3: CASSSRLAGATDTQYF

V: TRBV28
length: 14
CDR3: CASILGLGSYEQYF

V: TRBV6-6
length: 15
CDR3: CASSYGGGLRETQYF

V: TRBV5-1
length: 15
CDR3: CASSFDRFTNEKLFF

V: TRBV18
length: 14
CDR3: CASSPVGGPNEQYF

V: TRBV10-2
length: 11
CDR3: CASSELDGYTF

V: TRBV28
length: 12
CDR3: CASSLSGFSYTF

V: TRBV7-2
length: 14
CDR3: CASSLERVGGEQYF

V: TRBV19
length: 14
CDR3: CASSVWTGDQPQHF

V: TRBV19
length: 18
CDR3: CASRVSGRAEIYAGELFF

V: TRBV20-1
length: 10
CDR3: CSATRETQYF

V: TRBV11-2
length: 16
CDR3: CASTYSRTGERGEQFF

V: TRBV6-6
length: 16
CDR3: CASSYSRWEGYNEQFF

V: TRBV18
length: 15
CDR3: CASSPTTLSYNEQFF

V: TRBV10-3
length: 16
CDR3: CAIMNREGRSYNEQFF

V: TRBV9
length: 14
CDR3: CASSVALQGSEQYF

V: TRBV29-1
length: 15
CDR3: CSVEKYGRNTGELFF